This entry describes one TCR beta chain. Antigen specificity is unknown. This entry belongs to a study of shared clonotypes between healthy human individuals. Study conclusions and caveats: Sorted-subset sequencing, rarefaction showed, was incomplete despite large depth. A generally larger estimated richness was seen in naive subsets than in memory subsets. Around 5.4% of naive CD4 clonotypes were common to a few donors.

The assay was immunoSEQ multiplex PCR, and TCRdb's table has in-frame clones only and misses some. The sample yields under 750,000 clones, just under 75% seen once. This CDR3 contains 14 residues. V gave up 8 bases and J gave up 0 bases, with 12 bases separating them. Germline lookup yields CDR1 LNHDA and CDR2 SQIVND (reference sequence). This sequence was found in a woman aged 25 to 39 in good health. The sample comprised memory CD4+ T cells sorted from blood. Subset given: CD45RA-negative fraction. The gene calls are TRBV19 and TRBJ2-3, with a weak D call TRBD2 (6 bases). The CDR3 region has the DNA TGTGCCAGTCGGCGGGCGGGAAGCACAGATACGCAGTATTTT. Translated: CASRRAGSTDTQYF. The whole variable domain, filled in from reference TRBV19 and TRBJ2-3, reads DGGITQSPKYLFRKEGQNVTLSCEQNLNHDAMYWYRQDPGQGLRLIYYSQIVNDFQKGDIAEGYSVSREKKESFPLTVTSAQKNPTAFYLCASRRAGSTDTQYFGPGTRLTVL.